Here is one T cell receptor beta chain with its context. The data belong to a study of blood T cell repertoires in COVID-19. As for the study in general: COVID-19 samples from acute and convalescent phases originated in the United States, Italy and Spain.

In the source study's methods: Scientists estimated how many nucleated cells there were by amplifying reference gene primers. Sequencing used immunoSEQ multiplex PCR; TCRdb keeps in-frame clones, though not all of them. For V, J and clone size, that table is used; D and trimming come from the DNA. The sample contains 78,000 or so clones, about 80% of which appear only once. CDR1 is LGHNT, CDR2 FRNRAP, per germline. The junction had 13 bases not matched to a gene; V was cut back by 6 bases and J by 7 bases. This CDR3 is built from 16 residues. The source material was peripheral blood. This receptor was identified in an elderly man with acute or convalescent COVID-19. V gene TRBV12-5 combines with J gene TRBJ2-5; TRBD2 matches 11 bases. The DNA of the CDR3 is TGTGCTAGTGGGCCTGATACTAGCGGGGGCGGCGTGACCCAGTACTTC. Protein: CASGPDTSGGGVTQYF.